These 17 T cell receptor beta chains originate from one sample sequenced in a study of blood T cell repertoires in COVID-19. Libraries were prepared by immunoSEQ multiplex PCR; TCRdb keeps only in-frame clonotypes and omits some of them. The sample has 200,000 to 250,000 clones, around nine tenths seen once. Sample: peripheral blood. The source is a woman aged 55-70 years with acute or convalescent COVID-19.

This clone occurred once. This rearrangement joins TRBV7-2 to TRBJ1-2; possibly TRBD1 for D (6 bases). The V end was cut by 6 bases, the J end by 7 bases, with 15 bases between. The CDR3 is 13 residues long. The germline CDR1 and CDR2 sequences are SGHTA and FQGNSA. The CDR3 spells CASRFGGAFGYTF. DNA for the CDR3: TGTGCCAGCAGATTTGGGGGGGCGTTTGGCTACACCTTC.

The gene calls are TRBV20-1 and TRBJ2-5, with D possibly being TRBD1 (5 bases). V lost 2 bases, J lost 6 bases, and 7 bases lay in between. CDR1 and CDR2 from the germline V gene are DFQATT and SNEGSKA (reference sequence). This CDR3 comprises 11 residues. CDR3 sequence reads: CSARQGKTQYF. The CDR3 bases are TGCAGTGCTAGACAGGGAAAGACCCAGTACTTC.

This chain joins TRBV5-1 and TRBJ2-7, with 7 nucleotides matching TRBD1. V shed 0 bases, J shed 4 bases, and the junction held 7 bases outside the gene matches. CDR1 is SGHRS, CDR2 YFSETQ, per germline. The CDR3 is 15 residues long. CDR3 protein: CASSLGTGVGYEQYF. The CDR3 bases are TGCGCCAGCAGCTTGGGGACAGGCGTTGGATACGAGCAGTACTTC.

The CDR3 loop reads CAWNQRGDTDTQYF. In nucleotides, the CDR3 is TGTGCCTGGAACCAGCGGGGGGACACAGATACGCAGTATTTT. The rearrangement links TRBV30 to TRBJ2-3, with 9 bases aligning to TRBD2. The CDR3 has 14 residues. Germline V CDR1 and CDR2: GTSNPN, SVGIG (reference sequence). V lost 4 bases to trimming and J lost 2 bases; unmatched junction nucleotides: 4.

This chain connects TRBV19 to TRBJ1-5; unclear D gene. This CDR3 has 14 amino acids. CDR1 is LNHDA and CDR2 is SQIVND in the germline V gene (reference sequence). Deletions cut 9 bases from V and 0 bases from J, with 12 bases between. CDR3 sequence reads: CASKEDYSNQPQHF. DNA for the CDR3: TGTGCCAGCAAGGAGGATTATAGCAATCAGCCCCAGCATTTT.

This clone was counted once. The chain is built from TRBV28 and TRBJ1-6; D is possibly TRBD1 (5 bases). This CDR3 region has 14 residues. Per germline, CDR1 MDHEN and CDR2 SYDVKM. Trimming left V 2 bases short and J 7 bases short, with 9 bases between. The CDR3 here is CASSLGGRNSPLHF. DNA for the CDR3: TGTGCCAGCAGTTTAGGGGGGAGGAATTCACCCCTCCACTTT. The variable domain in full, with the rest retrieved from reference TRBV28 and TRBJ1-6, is DVKVTQSSRYLVKRTGEKVFLECVQDMDHENMFWYRQDPGLGLRLIYFSYDVKMKEKGDIPEGYSVSREKKERFSLILESASTNQTSMYLCASSLGGRNSPLHFGNGTRLTVT.

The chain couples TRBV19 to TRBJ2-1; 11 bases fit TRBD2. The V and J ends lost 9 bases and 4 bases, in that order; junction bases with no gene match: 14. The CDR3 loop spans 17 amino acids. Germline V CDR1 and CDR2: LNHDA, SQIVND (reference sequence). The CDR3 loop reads CASATGTSGVRYNEQFF. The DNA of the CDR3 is TGTGCCAGCGCTACCGGGACTAGCGGAGTCCGGTACAATGAGCAGTTCTTC.

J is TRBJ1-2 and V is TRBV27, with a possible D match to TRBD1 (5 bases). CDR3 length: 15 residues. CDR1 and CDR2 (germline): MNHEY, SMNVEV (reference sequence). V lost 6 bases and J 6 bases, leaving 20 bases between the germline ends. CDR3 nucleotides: TGTGCCAGCAGGTATAGGGCCTCCGGGGGTCATGGCTACACCTTC. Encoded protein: CASRYRASGGHGYTF.

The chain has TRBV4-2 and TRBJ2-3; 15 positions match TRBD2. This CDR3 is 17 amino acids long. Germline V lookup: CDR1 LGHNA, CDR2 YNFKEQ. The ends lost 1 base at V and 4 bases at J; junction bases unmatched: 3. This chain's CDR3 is CASSQGTSGGAADTQYF. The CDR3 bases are TGTGCCAGCAGCCAAGGGACTAGCGGGGGGGCGGCAGATACGCAGTATTTT.

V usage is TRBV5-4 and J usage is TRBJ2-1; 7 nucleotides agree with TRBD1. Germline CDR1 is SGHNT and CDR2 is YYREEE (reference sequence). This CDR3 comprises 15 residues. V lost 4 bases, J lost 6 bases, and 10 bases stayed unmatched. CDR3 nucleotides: TGTGCCAGCAGCACGAGACAGGGTTTGGTCAATGAGCAGTTCTTC. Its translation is CASSTRQGLVNEQFF.

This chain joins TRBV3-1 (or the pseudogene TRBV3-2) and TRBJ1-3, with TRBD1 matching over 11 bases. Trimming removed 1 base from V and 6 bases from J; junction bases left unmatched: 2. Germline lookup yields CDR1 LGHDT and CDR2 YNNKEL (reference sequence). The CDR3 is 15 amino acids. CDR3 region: CASSQGGQGVNTIYF. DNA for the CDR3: TGTGCCAGCAGCCAAGGGGGACAGGGGGTAAACACCATATATTTT.

In DNA form, the CDR3 reads TGTGCCAGCAGCTTCCTTCGACAGGGTCAGGGCGGGGAGCTGTTTTTT. Its protein is CASSFLRQGQGGELFF. The chain carries TRBV7-2 and TRBJ2-2; 7 positions agree with TRBD1. V lost 3 bases, J lost 7 bases, and 11 bases stayed unmatched. The CDR3 runs 16 residues. Germline V CDR1 and CDR2: SGHTA, FQGNSA.

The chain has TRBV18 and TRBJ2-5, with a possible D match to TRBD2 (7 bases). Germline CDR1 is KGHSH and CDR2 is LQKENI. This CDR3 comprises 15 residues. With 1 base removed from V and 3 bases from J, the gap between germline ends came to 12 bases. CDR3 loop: CASSPQGRGKETQYF. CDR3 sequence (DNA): TGTGCCAGCTCACCACAGGGGAGGGGGAAAGAGACCCAGTACTTC.

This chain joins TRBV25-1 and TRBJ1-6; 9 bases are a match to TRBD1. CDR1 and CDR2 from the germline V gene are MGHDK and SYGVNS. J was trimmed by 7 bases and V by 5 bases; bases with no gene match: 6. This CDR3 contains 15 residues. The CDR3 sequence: CASSRTGVLNSPLHF. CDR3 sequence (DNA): TGTGCCAGCAGTCGGACAGGGGTATTGAATTCACCCCTCCACTTT. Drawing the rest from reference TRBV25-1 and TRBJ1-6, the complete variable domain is EADIYQTPRYLVIGTGKKITLECSQTMGHDKMYWYQQDPGMELHLIHYSYGVNSTEKGDLSSESTVSRIRTEHFPLTLESARPSHTSQYLCASSRTGVLNSPLHFGNGTRLTVT.

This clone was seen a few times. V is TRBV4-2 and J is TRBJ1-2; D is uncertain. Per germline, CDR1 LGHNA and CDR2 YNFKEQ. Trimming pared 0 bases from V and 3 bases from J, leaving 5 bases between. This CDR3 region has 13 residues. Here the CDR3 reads CASSQDSYYGYTF. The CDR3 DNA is TGTGCCAGCAGCCAAGATTCGTACTATGGCTACACCTTC.

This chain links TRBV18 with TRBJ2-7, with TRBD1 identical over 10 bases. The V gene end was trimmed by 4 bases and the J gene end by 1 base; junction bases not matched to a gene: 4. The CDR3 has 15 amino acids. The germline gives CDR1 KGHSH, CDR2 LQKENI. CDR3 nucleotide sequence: TGTGCCAGCTCACGCGGACAGGGGGTTTCCTACGAGCAGTACTTC. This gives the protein CASSRGQGVSYEQYF.

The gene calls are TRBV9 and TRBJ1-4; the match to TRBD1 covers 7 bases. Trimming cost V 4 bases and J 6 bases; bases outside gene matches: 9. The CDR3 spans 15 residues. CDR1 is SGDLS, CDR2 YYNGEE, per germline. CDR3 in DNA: TGTGCCAGCAGCCTCTTAGGGGGCGAGGATGAAAAACTGTTTTTT. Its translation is CASSLLGGEDEKLFF.